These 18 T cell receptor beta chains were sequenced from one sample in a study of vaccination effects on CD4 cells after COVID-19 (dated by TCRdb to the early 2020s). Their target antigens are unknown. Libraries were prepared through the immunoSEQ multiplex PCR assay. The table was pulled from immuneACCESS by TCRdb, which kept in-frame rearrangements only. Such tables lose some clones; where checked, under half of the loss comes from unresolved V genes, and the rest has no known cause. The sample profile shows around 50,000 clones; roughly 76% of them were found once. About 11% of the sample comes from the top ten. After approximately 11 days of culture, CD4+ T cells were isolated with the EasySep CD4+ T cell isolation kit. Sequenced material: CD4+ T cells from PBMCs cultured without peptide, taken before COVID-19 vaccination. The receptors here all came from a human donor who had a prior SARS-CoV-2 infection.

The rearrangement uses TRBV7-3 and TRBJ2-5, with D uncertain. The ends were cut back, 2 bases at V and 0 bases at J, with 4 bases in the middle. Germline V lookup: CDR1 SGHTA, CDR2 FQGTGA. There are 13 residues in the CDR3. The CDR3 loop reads CASSLAYQETQYF. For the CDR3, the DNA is TGTGCCAGCAGCTTAGCATACCAAGAGACCCAGTACTTC.

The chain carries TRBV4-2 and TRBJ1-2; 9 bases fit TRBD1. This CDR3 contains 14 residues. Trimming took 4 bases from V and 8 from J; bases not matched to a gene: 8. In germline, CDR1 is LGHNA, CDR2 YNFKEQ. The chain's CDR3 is CASSLGDRVGGYTF. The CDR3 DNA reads TGTGCCAGCAGCCTTGGGGACAGGGTCGGAGGCTACACCTTC.

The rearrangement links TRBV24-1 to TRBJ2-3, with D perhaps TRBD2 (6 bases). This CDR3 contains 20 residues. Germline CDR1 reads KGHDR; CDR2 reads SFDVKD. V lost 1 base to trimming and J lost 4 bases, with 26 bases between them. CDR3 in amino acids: CATSDFAVMDLAWGADTQYF. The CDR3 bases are TGTGCCACCAGTGATTTCGCGGTTATGGACTTAGCGTGGGGGGCAGATACGCAGTATTTT.

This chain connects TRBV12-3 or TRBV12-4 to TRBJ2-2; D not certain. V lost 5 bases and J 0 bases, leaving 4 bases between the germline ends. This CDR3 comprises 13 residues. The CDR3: CASSRANTGELFF. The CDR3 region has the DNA TGTGCCAGCAGTAGGGCGAACACCGGGGAGCTGTTTTTT.

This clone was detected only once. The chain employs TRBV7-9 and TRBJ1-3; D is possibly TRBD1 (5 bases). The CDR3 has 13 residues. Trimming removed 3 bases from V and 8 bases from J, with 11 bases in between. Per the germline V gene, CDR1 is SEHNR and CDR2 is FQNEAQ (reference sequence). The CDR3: CASSFNRQDTIYF. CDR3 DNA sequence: TGTGCCAGCAGCTTCAACAGGCAGGACACCATATATTTT.

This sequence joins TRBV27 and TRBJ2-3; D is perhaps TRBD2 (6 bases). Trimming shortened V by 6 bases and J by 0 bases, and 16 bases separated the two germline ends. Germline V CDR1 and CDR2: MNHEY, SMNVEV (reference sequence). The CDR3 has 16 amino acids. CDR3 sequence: CASRYMGGDSTDTQYF. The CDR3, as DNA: TGTGCCAGCAGATACATGGGGGGTGATAGCACAGATACGCAGTATTTT.

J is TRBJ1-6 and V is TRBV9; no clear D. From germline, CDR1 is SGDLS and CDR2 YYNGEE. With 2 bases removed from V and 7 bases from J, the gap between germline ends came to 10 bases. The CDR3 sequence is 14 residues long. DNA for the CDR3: TGTGCCAGCAGCGTGGACGGCGGCAATTCACCCCTCCACTTT. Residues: CASSVDGGNSPLHF. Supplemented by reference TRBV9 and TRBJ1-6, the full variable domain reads DSGVTQTPKHLITATGQRVTLRCSPRSGDLSVYWYQQSLDQGLQFLIQYYNGEERAKGNILERFSAQQFPDLHSELNLSSLELGDSALYFCASSVDGGNSPLHFGNGTRLTVT.

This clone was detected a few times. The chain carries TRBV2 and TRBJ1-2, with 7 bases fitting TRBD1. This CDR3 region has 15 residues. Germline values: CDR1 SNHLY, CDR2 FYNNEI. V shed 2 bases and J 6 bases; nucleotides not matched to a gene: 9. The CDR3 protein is CASSEFSQGVNGYTF. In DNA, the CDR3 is TGTGCCAGCAGTGAATTCTCGCAGGGGGTTAATGGCTACACCTTC.

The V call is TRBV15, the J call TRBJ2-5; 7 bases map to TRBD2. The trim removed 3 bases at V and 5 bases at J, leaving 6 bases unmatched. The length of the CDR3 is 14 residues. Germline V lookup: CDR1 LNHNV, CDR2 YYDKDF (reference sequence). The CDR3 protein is CATSSLGRVETQYF. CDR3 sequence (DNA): TGTGCCACCAGCAGTTTGGGGAGGGTCGAGACCCAGTACTTC.

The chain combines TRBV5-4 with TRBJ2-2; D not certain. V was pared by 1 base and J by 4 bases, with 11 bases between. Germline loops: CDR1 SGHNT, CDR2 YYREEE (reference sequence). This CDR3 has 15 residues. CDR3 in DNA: TGTGCCAGCAGCTTGTCAAGTGTTTTCACCGGGGAGCTGTTTTTT. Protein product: CASSLSSVFTGELFF.

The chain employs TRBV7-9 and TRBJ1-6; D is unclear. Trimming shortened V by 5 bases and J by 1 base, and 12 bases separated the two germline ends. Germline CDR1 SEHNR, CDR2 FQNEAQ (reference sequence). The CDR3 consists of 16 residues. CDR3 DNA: TGTGCCAGCAGCCTAGAGGGTGGGTCCTATAATTCACCCCTCCACTTT. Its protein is CASSLEGGSYNSPLHF.

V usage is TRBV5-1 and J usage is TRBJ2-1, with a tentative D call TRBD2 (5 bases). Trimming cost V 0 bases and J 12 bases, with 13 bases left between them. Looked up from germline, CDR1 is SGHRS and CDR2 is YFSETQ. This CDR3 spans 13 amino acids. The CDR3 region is CASSLVQRVRQFF. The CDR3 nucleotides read TGCGCCAGCAGCTTGGTGCAGAGGGTGCGGCAGTTCTTC.

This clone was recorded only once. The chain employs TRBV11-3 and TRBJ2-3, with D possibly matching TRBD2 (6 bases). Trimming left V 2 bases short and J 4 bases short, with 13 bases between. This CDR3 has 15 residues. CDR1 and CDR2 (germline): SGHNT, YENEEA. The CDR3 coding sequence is TGTGCCAGCAGCTTATACGGGAGTGTGGCAGATACGCAGTATTTT. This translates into CASSLYGSVADTQYF.

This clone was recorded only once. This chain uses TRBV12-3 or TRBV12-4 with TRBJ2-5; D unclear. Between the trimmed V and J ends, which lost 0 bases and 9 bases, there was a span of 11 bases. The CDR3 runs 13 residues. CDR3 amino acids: CASSLASQVSQYF. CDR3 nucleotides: TGTGCCAGCAGTTTAGCATCGCAGGTCTCCCAGTACTTC.

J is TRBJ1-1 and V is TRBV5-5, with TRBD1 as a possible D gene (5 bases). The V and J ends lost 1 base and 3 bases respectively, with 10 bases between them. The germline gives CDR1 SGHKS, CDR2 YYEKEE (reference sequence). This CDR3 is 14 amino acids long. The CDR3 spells CASSLSQGYTEAFF. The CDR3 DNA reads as TGTGCCAGCAGCTTGAGCCAGGGATACACTGAAGCTTTCTTT.

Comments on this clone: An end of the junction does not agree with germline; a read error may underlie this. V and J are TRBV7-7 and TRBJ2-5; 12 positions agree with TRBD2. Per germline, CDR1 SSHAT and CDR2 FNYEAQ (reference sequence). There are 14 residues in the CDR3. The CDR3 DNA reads TGTGCTAGCAGCCCGGGACTAGCGGGAGAGACCCAGTACTTC. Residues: CASSPGLAGETQYF. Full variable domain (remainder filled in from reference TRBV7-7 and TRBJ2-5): GAGVSQSPRYKVTKRGQDVTLRCDPISSHATLYWYQQALGQGPEFLTYFNYEAQPDKSGLPSDRFSAERPEGSISTLTIQRTEQRDSAMYRCASSPGLAGETQYFGPGTRLLVL.

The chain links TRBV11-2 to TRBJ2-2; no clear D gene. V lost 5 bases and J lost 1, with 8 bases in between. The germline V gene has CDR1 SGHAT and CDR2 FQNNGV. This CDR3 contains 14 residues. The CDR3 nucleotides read TGTGCCAGCAGCACTAACAGGAACACCGGGGAGCTGTTTTTT. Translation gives CASSTNRNTGELFF.

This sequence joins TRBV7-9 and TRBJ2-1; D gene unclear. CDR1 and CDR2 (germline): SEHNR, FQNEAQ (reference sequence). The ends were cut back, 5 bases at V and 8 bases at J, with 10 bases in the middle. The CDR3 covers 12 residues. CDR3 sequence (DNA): TGTGCCAGCAGCAAGAGAAGGGATGAGCAGTTCTTC. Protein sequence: CASSKRRDEQFF.